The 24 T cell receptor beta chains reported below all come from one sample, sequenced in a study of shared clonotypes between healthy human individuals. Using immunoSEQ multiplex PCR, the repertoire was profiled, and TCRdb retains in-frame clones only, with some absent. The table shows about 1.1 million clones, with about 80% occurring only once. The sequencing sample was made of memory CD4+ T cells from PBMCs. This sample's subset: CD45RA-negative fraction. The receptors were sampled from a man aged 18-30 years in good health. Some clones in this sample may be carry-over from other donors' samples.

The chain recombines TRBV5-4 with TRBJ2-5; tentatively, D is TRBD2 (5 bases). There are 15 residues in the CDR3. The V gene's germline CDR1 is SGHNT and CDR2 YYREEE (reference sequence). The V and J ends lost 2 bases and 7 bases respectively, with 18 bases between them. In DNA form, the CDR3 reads TGTGCCAGCAGCTTACGGTACGACAAAGGAGGGACCCAGTACTTC. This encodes CASSLRYDKGGTQYF.

For the CDR3, the DNA is TGTGCCATCAGTGTAGCGGGAGTAGTAGATACGCAGTATTTT. It encodes CAISVAGVVDTQYF. The chain links TRBV10-3 to TRBJ2-3, with 9 bases that match TRBD2. The CDR3 sequence is 14 residues long. V trimming: 4 bases; J trimming: 5 bases; junction bases outside the gene matches: 4. The germline gives CDR1 ENHRY, CDR2 SYGVKD.

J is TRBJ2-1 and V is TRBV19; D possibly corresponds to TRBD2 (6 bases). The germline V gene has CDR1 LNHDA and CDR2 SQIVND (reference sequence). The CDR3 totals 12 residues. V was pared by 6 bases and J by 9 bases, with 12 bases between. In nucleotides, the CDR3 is TGTGCCAGTAGGAACCGGACTACTGAGCAGTTCTTC. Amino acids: CASRNRTTEQFF.

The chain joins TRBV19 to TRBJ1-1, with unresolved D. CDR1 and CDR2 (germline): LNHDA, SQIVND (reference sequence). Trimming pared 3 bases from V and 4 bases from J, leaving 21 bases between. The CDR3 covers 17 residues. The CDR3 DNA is TGTGCCAGTAGTATGACTACGCGGCAGGCTGGAGGCACTGAAGCTTTCTTT. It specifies CASSMTTRQAGGTEAFF.

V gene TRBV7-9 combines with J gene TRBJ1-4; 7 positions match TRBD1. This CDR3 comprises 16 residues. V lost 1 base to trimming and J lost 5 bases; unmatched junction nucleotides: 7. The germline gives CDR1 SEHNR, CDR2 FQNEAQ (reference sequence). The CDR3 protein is CASSLGQGGANEKLFF. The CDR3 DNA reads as TGTGCCAGCAGCTTAGGACAGGGAGGTGCCAATGAAAAACTGTTTTTT.

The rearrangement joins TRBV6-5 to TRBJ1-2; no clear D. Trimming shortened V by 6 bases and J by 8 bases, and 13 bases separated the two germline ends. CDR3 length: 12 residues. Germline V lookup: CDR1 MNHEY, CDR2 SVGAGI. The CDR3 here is CASRNRGSGYTF. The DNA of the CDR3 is TGTGCCAGCAGGAACCGGGGTAGCGGCTACACCTTC.

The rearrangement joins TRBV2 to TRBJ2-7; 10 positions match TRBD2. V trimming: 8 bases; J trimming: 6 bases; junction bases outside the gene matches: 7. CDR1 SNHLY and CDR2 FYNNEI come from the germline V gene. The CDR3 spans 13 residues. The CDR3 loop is CASLAGVGTEQYF. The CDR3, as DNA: TGTGCCAGCCTAGCGGGAGTTGGGACCGAGCAGTACTTC. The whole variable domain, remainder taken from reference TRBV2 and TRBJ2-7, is EPEVTQTPSHQVTQMGQEVILRCVPISNHLYFYWYRQILGQKVEFLVSFYNNEISEKSEIFDDQFSVERPDGSNFTLKIRSTKLEDSAMYFCASLAGVGTEQYFGPGTRLTVT.

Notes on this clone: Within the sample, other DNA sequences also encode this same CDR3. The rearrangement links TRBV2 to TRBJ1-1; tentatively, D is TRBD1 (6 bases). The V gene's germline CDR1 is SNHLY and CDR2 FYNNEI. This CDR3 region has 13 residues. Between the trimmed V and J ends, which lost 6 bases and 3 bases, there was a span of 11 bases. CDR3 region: CASSRGGDTEAFF. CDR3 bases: TGTGCCAGCAGCAGGGGCGGGGACACTGAAGCTTTCTTT.

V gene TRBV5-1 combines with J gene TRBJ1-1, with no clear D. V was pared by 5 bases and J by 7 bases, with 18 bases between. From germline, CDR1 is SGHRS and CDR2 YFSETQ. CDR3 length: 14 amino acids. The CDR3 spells CASRSDPLGGEAFF. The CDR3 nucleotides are TGCGCCAGCAGATCGGACCCTCTAGGCGGTGAAGCTTTCTTT.

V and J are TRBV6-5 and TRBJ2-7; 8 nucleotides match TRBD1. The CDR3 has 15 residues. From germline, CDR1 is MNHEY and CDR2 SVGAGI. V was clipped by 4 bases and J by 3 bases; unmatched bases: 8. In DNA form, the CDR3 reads TGTGCCAGCAGTTTCCGGGACAGGTGGATCTACGAGCAGTACTTC. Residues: CASSFRDRWIYEQYF.

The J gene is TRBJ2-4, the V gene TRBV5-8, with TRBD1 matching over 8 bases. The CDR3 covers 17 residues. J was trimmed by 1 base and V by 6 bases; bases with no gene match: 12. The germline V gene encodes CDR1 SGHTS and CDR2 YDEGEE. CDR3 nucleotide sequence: TGTGCCAGCACCGCACAGGGGGGCGGGGCCGCCAAAAACATTCAGTACTTC. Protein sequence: CASTAQGGGAAKNIQYF. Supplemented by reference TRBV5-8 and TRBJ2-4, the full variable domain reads EAGVTQSPTHLIKTRGQQATLRCSPISGHTSVYWYQQALGLGLQFLLWYDEGEERNRGNFPPRFSGRQFPNYSSELNVNALELEDSALYLCASTAQGGGAAKNIQYFGAGTRLSVL.

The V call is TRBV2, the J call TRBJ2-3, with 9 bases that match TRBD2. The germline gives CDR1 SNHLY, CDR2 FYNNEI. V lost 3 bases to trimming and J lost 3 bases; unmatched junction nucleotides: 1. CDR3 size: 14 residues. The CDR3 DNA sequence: TGTGCCAGCAGTGAGCGGGAGGGAACAGATACGCAGTATTTT. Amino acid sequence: CASSEREGTDTQYF. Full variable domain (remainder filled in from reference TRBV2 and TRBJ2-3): EPEVTQTPSHQVTQMGQEVILRCVPISNHLYFYWYRQILGQKVEFLVSFYNNEISEKSEIFDDQFSVERPDGSNFTLKIRSTKLEDSAMYFCASSEREGTDTQYFGPGTRLTVL.

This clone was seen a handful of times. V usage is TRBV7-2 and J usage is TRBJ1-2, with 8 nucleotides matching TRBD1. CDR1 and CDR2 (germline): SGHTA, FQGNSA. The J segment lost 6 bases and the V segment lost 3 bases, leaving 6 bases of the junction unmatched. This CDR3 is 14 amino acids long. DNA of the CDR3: TGTGCCAGCAGCTTTCGTCAGGGGGCGGATGGCTACACCTTC. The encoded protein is CASSFRQGADGYTF.

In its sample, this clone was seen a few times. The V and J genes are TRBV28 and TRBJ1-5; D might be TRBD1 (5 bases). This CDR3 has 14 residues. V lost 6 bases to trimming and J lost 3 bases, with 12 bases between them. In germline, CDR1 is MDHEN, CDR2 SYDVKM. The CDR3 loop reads CASRIDRNNQPQHF. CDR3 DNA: TGTGCCAGCAGGATTGACAGAAACAATCAGCCCCAGCATTTT. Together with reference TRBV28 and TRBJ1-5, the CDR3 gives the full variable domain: DVKVTQSSRYLVKRTGEKVFLECVQDMDHENMFWYRQDPGLGLRLIYFSYDVKMKEKGDIPEGYSVSREKKERFSLILESASTNQTSMYLCASRIDRNNQPQHFGDGTRLSIL.

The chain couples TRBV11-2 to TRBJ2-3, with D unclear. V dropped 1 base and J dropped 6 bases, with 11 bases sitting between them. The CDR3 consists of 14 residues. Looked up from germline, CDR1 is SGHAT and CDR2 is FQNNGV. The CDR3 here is CASSLASDGDTQYF. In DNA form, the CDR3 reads TGTGCCAGCAGCTTAGCTTCGGATGGGGATACGCAGTATTTT.

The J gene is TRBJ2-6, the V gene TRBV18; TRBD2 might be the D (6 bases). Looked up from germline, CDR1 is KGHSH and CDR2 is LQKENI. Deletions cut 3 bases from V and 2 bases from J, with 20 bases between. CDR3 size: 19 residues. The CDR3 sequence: CASSPVRVSAGPGANVLTF. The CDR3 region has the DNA TGTGCCAGCTCACCGGTGCGGGTCTCCGCGGGGCCTGGGGCCAACGTCCTGACTTTC.

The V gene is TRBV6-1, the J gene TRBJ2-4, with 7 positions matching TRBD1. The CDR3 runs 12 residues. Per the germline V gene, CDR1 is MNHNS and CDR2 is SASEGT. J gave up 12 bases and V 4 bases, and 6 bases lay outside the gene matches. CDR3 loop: CASSAKQGTQYF. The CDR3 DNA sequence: TGTGCCAGCAGTGCAAAACAGGGGACTCAGTACTTC.

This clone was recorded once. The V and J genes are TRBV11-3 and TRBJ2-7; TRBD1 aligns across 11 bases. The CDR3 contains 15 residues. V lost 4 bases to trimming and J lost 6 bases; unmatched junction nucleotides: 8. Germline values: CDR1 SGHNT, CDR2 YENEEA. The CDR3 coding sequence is TGTGCCAGCAGCTCAGGACAGGGGGCGCAGGGCGAGCAGTACTTC. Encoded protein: CASSSGQGAQGEQYF.

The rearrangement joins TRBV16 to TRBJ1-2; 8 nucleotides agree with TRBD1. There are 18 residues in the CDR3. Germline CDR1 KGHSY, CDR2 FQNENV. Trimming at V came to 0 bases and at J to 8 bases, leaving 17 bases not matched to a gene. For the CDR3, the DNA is TGTGCCAGCAGCCAATCCCTCCCCCGGGACAGGTTGCTTCACGGCTACACCTTC. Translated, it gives CASSQSLPRDRLLHGYTF.

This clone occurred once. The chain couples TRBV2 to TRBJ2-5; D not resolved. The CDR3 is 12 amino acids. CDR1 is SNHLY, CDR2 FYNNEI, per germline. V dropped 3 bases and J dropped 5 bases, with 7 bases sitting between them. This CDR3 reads CASSERTETQYF. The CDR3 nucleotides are TGTGCCAGCAGTGAGAGGACGGAGACCCAGTACTTC.

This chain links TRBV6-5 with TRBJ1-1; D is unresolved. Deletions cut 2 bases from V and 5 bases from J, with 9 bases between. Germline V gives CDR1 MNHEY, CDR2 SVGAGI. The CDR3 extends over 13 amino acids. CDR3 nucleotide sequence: TGTGCCAGCAGTTACACGGAACAGACTGAAGCTTTCTTT. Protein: CASSYTEQTEAFF.

The CDR3 DNA reads as TGTGCCAGCAGTTACTTGGACAGGGTAAAAGAGCAGTACTTC. This translates into CASSYLDRVKEQYF. This chain connects TRBV28 to TRBJ2-7, with TRBD1 matching 8 bases. J gave up 7 bases and V 4 bases, and 9 bases lay outside the gene matches. The CDR3 is made up of 14 amino acids. Per the germline V gene, CDR1 is MDHEN and CDR2 is SYDVKM.

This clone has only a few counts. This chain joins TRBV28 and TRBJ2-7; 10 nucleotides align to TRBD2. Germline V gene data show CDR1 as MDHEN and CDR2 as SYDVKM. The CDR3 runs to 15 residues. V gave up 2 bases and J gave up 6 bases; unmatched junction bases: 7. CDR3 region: CASSLGTSGMGEQYF. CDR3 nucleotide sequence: TGTGCCAGCAGTTTAGGAACTAGCGGGATGGGCGAGCAGTACTTC.

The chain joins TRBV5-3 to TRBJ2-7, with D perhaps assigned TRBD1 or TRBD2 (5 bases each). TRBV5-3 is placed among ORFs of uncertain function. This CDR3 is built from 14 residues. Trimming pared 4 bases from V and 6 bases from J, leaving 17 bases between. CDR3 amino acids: CARSRRDPRSEQYF. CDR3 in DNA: TGTGCCAGAAGCCGCCGGGACCCCAGGAGCGAGCAGTACTTC.